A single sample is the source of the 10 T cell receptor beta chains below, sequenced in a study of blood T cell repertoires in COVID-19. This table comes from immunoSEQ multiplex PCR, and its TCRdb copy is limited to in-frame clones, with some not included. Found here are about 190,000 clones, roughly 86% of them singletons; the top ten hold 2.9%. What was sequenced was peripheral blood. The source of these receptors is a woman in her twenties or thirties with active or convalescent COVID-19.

The CDR3 DNA reads TGTGCCAGCAGTAAATTCACGGGGGGCGGAAACACCATATATTTT. Translated: CASSKFTGGGNTIYF. The chain employs TRBV6-5 and TRBJ1-3, with D perhaps matching TRBD1 (6 bases). Trimming took 5 bases from V and 4 from J, leaving 15 bases between them. Germline values: CDR1 MNHEY, CDR2 SVGAGI. This CDR3 region has 15 residues.

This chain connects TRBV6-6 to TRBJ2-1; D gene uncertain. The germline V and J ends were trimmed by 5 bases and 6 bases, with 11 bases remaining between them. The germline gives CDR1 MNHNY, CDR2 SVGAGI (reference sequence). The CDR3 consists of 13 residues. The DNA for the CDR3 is TGTGCCAGCAGTCGCCCAGGTTCCAATGAGCAGTTCTTC. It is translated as CASSRPGSNEQFF.

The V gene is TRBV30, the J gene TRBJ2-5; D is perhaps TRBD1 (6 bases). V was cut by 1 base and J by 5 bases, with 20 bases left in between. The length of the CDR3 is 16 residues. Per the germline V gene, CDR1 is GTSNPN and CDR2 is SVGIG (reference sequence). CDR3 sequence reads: CAWSGPPTGRVETQYF. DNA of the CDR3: TGTGCCTGGAGTGGACCCCCCACAGGGCGGGTGGAGACCCAGTACTTC.

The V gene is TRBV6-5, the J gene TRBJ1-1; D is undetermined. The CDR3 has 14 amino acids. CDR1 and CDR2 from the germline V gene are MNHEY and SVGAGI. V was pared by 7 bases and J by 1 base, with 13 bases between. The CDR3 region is CASIPPRGNTEAFF. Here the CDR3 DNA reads TGTGCCAGCATCCCCCCCCGCGGGAACACTGAAGCTTTCTTT.

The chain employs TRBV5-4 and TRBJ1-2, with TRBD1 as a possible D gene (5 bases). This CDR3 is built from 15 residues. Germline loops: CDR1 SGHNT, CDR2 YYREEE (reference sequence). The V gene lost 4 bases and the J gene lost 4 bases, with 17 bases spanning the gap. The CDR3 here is CASSPGGRGGYGYTF. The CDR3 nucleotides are TGTGCCAGCAGCCCGGGGGGACGGGGAGGCTATGGCTACACCTTC.

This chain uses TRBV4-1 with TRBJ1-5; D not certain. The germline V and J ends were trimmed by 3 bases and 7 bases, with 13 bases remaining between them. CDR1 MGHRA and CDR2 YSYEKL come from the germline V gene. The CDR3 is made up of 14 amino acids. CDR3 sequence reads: CASSQNILIQPQHF. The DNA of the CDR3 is TGCGCCAGCAGCCAGAACATCCTGATCCAGCCCCAGCATTTT.

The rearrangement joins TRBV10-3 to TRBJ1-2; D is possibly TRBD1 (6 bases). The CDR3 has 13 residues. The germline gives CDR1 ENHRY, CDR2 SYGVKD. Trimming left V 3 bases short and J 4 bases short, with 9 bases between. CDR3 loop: CAISDSDSYGYTF. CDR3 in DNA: TGTGCCATCAGTGACTCGGACAGCTATGGCTACACCTTC.

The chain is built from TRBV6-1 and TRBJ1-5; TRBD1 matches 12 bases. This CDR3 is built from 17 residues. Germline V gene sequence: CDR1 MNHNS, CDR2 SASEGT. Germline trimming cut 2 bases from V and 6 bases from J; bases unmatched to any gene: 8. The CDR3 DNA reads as TGTGCCAGCAGTGAACCGGGGACAGGGGGCTATCGTCAGCCCCAGCATTTT. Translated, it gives CASSEPGTGGYRQPQHF.

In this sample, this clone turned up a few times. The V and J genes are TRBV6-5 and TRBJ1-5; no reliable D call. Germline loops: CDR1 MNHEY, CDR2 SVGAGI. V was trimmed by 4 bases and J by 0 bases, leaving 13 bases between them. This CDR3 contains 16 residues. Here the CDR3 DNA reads TGTGCCAGCAGTTCGGGGAAAAGAGGTAGCAATCAGCCCCAGCATTTT. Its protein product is CASSSGKRGSNQPQHF.

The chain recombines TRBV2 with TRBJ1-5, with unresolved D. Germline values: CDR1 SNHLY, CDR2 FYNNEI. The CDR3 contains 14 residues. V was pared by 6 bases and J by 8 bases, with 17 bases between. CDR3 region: CASSLARAAEPQHF. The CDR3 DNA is TGTGCCAGCAGCTTAGCGCGGGCCGCGGAGCCCCAGCATTTT.